The subject of this entry is one T cell receptor beta chain. The data originate from a study of blood T cell repertoires in COVID-19. Study overall: COVID-19 samples collected from the United States, Italy and Spain covered acute and convalescent phases. The cDNA or gDNA used as material had been derived from T cells, B-cell-depleted T cells, or PBMCs.

Germline CDR1 and CDR2: SGDLS and YYNGEE. The CDR3 contains 16 residues. Trimming cost V 0 bases and J 0 bases, with 10 bases left between them. In the study's own analysis: How many nucleated cells were present was estimated from reference gene primer amplification. Some clones are missing from TCRdb's copy, which holds only in-frame ones; the method was immunoSEQ multiplex PCR. The V and J calls and clone size were taken over from that table, and D and trimming were inferred from the DNA. The top ten clones hold roughly 9.7% of a sample with 150,000 to 200,000 clones, 80% to 90% of them seen once. Specimen: peripheral blood. This sequence joins TRBV9 and TRBJ2-1, with D tentatively TRBD2 (6 bases). The receptor was isolated from a human donor with active or convalescent COVID-19. The donor label of this sample is uncertain. CDR3 loop: CASSVASTSSYNEQFF. The CDR3 nucleotides read TGTGCCAGCAGCGTAGCGTCGACTAGCTCCTACAATGAGCAGTTCTTC.